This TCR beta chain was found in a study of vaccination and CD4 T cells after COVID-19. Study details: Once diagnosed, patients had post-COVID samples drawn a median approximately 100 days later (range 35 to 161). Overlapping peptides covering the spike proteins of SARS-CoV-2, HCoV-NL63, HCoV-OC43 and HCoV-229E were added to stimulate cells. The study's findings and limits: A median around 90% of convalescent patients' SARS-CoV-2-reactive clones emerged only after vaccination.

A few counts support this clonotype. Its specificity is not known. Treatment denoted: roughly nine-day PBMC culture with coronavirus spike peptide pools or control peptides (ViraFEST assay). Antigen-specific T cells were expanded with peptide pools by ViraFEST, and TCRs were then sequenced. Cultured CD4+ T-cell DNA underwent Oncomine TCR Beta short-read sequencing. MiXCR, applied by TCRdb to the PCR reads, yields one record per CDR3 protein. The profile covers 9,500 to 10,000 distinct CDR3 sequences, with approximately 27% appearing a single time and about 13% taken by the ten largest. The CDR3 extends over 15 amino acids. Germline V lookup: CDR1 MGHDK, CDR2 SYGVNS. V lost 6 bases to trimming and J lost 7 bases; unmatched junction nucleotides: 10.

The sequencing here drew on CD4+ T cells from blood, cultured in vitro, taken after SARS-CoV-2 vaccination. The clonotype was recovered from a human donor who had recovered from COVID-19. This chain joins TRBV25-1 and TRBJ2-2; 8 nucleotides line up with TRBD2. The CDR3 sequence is CASRDPGTRVGELFF. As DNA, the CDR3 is TGTGCCAGCAGAGACCCCGGGACTAGGGTCGGGGAGCTGTTTTTT.